This T cell receptor beta chain came from a study of cytomegalovirus exposure and HLA in healthy donors. Of note for this clone: Relative to the germline gene, one junction end is altered; a read error may explain this.

PCR used 60 Vbeta primers and 13 Jbeta primers. Clones were read by immunoSEQ multiplex PCR, and TCRdb kept only the in-frame ones, dropping some. The sample lists approximately 38,000 clones, roughly 84% seen once, with 3.6% in the top ten. Each donor was healthy, and each was a bone marrow donor. Sampled while nominally healthy, donors likely had unrecorded immune exposures. The receptor was isolated from a woman aged 18-35 years in good health and CMV-seronegative. The sequenced sample consisted of PBMCs.

This chain's CDR3 is CSSSLTPATNEKLFF. The CDR3, as DNA: TGTTCCAGCAGCTTAACCCCAGCAACTAATGAAAAACTGTTTTTT. The genes are TRBV7-9 and TRBJ1-4; no clear D. In germline, CDR1 is SEHNR, CDR2 FQNEAQ (reference sequence). CDR3 length equals 15 residues.